The 24 T cell receptor beta chains in this list originate from one sample, sequenced in a study of cytomegalovirus exposure and HLA in healthy donors. PCR amplification relied on 60 Vbeta primers (plus 13 Jbeta primers). Method: immunoSEQ multiplex PCR; TCRdb's copy keeps in-frame clones and lacks some. The repertoire holds 130,000 or so clones, around 72% seen once, with about 1.6% in the top ten. Specimen: PBMCs. The receptor set was obtained from a woman under 30 in good health and CMV-seronegative.

The gene calls are TRBV5-6 and TRBJ1-2, with 9 bases aligning to TRBD1. Germline-derived CDR1 and CDR2 are SGHDT and YYEEEE. The CDR3 totals 13 residues. V was pared by 4 bases and J by 7 bases, with 5 bases of the junction left unmatched. The chain's CDR3 is CASSPPTGGGYTF. CDR3 DNA: TGTGCCAGCAGCCCCCCGACAGGGGGTGGCTACACCTTC.

This clone came up a few times. The chain employs TRBV6-5 and TRBJ2-2; D uncertain. The V end was cut by 0 bases, the J end by 5 bases, with 13 bases between. From germline, CDR1 is MNHEY and CDR2 SVGAGI. The CDR3 has 16 amino acids. The CDR3 reads CASSYSSRQETGELFF. The DNA of the CDR3 is TGTGCCAGCAGTTACTCGAGTCGTCAGGAAACCGGGGAGCTGTTTTTT.

V is TRBV6-6 and J is TRBJ2-5, with D unclear. Germline CDR1 and CDR2: MNHNY and SVGAGI (reference sequence). V was shortened by 5 bases and J by 2 bases, with 6 bases between the two germline ends. CDR3 length: 12 residues. CDR3 residues: CASSPSQETQYF. The CDR3 DNA is TGTGCCAGCAGTCCGAGTCAAGAGACCCAGTACTTC.

Of note for this clone: The junction shows a germline mismatch at one end, possibly a read error. The chain uses TRBV29-1 and TRBJ1-2, with D possibly TRBD1 on 5 matching bases. Germline CDR1 and CDR2: SQVTM and ANQGSEA. CDR3 size: 11 residues. This CDR3 reads CSVEEGGTFAF. CDR3 nucleotides: TGCAGCGTTGAAGAAGGCGGGACGTTCGCCTTC.

The chain carries TRBV21-1 and TRBJ2-7; the D call TRBD2 from the table was never checked on the DNA. TRBV21-1 is shown as a pseudogene. The CDR3 consists of 15 residues. CDR3 residues: CASSTILCLLYEQYF. The CDR3, as DNA: TGTGCCAGCAGCACTATCTTATGCCTCCTATACGAGCAGTACTTC.

The chain recombines TRBV2 with TRBJ1-1; TRBD1 is a possible D gene (5 bases). Deletions cut 8 bases from V and 6 bases from J, with 13 bases between. CDR3 length equals 12 residues. The V gene's germline CDR1 is SNHLY and CDR2 FYNNEI. The CDR3 coding sequence is TGTGCCAGCGCGGTAGACAGATCTGAAGCTTTCTTT. This gives the protein CASAVDRSEAFF.

The chain couples TRBV5-1 to TRBJ2-5, with TRBD1 matching over 12 bases. This CDR3 has 16 amino acids. V was pared by 2 bases and J by 5 bases, with 7 bases of the junction left unmatched. CDR1 and CDR2 (germline): SGHRS, YFSETQ. CDR3 amino acids: CASSLHGTGGSETQYF. In DNA form, the CDR3 reads TGCGCCAGCAGCTTACACGGGACAGGGGGCTCGGAGACCCAGTACTTC.

This clone was seen more than once but under ten times. The chain couples TRBV2 to TRBJ2-3, with D perhaps TRBD1 (6 bases). Looked up from germline, CDR1 is SNHLY and CDR2 is FYNNEI. V gave up 3 bases and J gave up 2 bases, with 15 bases separating them. The CDR3 covers 16 residues. CDR3 nucleotide sequence: TGTGCCAGCAGTGAGGGGGCGGCCACGGCCACAGATACGCAGTATTTT. Encoded protein: CASSEGAATATDTQYF.

This chain joins TRBV27 and TRBJ2-1; TRBD1 aligns across 9 bases. Looked up from germline, CDR1 is MNHEY and CDR2 is SMNVEV (reference sequence). The CDR3 has 18 amino acids. J lost 2 bases, V lost 6 bases, and 14 bases had no gene match. This chain's CDR3 is CASSLETRRQGAYNEQFF. The CDR3 DNA is TGTGCCAGCAGCCTTGAAACAAGGCGACAGGGGGCCTACAATGAGCAGTTCTTC.

J is TRBJ2-3 and V is TRBV6-5; a possible D gene is TRBD2 (5 bases). The length of the CDR3 is 11 residues. Germline V lookup: CDR1 MNHEY, CDR2 SVGAGI. Trimming left V 6 bases short and J 5 bases short, with 6 bases between. The CDR3 spells CASRGEDTQYF. DNA for the CDR3: TGTGCCAGCAGGGGAGAAGATACGCAGTATTTT.

The chain recombines TRBV6-1 with TRBJ1-1; possibly TRBD1 for D (5 bases). The CDR3 is 13 residues long. Between the trimmed V and J ends, which lost 5 bases and 11 bases, there was a span of 18 bases. Germline values: CDR1 MNHNS, CDR2 SASEGT. The CDR3 DNA follows: TGTGCCAGCAGTATACCCCCGGCAGGGTTCGCTTTCTTT. Protein: CASSIPPAGFAFF.

V gene TRBV5-6 combines with J gene TRBJ2-7, with 9 bases fitting TRBD1. Germline CDR1 is SGHDT and CDR2 is YYEEEE. With V trimmed by 4 bases and J by 4 bases, 6 bases remained unmatched. The length of the CDR3 is 14 residues. The CDR3 here is CASSLGTGRYEQYF. The CDR3 DNA sequence: TGTGCCAGCAGCCTAGGGACAGGGAGGTACGAGCAGTACTTC. Combining the CDR3 with reference TRBV5-6 and TRBJ2-7 gives the whole variable domain DAGVTQSPTHLIKTRGQQVTLRCSPKSGHDTVSWYQQALGQGPQFIFQYYEEEERQRGNFPDRFSGHQFPNYSSELNVNALLLGDSALYLCASSLGTGRYEQYFGPGTRLTVT.

The V call is TRBV9, the J call TRBJ2-1; 7 bases fit TRBD2. Trimming took 0 bases from V and 7 from J; bases not matched to a gene: 10. CDR3 size: 16 residues. The V gene's germline CDR1 is SGDLS and CDR2 YYNGEE. The CDR3 sequence is CASSVGAGVEWNEQFF. The CDR3, as DNA: TGTGCCAGCAGCGTAGGGGCGGGAGTCGAATGGAATGAGCAGTTCTTC.

This clone appeared a few times. The rearrangement links TRBV18 to TRBJ2-5, with 7 bases that match TRBD2. The CDR3 covers 14 residues. Germline V CDR1 and CDR2: KGHSH, LQKENI. With 2 bases clipped from V and 3 bases from J, the junction kept 3 bases outside the gene matches. The DNA for the CDR3 is TGTGCCAGCTCACCAGCGGGAGTAGAAGAGACCCAGTACTTC. Translated: CASSPAGVEETQYF.

The CDR3 loop reads CASNPTGRYQETQYF. The CDR3 DNA follows: TGTGCCAGCAATCCGACAGGTCGCTACCAAGAGACCCAGTACTTC. The gene calls are TRBV28 and TRBJ2-5, with D tentatively TRBD1 (6 bases). The germline V gene encodes CDR1 MDHEN and CDR2 SYDVKM. Trimming took 7 bases from V and 0 from J, leaving 15 bases between them. The CDR3 runs to 15 residues.

V and J are TRBV27 and TRBJ2-7; the D gene is possibly TRBD1 (7 bases). From germline, CDR1 is MNHEY and CDR2 SMNVEV (reference sequence). The length of the CDR3 is 13 residues. Trimming left V 5 bases short and J 1 base short, with 9 bases between. The CDR3: CASSAGQSYEQYF. In nucleotides, the CDR3 is TGTGCCAGCAGTGCGGGACAGTCCTACGAGCAGTACTTC.

V gene TRBV5-1 combines with J gene TRBJ1-1, with D maybe TRBD1 (5 bases). V was shortened by 3 bases and J by 5 bases, with 14 bases between the two germline ends. This CDR3 spans 14 amino acids. Germline CDR1 SGHRS, CDR2 YFSETQ. The CDR3 region is CASSWDLGGTEAFF. The CDR3 DNA is TGCGCCAGCAGCTGGGATCTGGGGGGGACTGAAGCTTTCTTT.

This chain links TRBV6-1 with TRBJ2-7; possibly TRBD1 for D (5 bases). V gave up 6 bases and J gave up 1 base, with 10 bases separating them. CDR3 length: 13 residues. CDR1 and CDR2 (germline): MNHNS, SASEGT. This chain's CDR3 is CASRLGASYEQYF. CDR3 in DNA: TGTGCCAGCAGGCTAGGGGCGTCCTACGAGCAGTACTTC.

The CDR3 loop reads CASSPGGTQTYEQYF. Written as DNA, the CDR3 is TGTGCCAGCTCACCAGGAGGGACGCAGACCTACGAGCAGTACTTC. The rearrangement joins TRBV18 to TRBJ2-7, with D possibly TRBD2 on 6 matching bases. The CDR3 consists of 15 residues. The germline V gene has CDR1 KGHSH and CDR2 LQKENI. The V end was cut by 2 bases, the J end by 2 bases, with 13 bases between.

The chain recombines TRBV5-8 with TRBJ2-7; D remains unclear. Germline assignment: CDR1 SGHTS and CDR2 YDEGEE. The V gene lost 4 bases and the J gene lost 3 bases, with 20 bases spanning the gap. This CDR3 is 16 amino acids long. CDR3 in DNA: TGTGCCAGCAGCCCCTACGGCGGCCGTGCCTTCTACGAGCAGTACTTC. It yields the protein CASSPYGGRAFYEQYF. Variable domain in full (rest from reference TRBV5-8 and TRBJ2-7): EAGVTQSPTHLIKTRGQQATLRCSPISGHTSVYWYQQALGLGLQFLLWYDEGEERNRGNFPPRFSGRQFPNYSSELNVNALELEDSALYLCASSPYGGRAFYEQYFGPGTRLTVT.

The CDR3: CASSQETVPGDSYEQYF. CDR3 in DNA: TGTGCCAGCAGCCAAGAGACCGTACCCGGGGATTCCTACGAGCAGTACTTC. This chain uses TRBV4-2 with TRBJ2-7; a weak D match, TRBD2 (5 bases). The CDR3 consists of 17 residues. Germline values: CDR1 LGHNA, CDR2 YNFKEQ. V was clipped by 0 bases and J by 1 base, with 16 bases between them.

The chain couples TRBV5-1 to TRBJ2-3; D gene ambiguous. CDR1 is SGHRS and CDR2 is YFSETQ in the germline V gene. This CDR3 is 12 amino acids long. V was shortened by 0 bases and J by 6 bases, with 5 bases between the two germline ends. The CDR3 coding sequence is TGCGCCAGCAGCTTGGCCCTGGATACGCAGTATTTT. This codes for CASSLALDTQYF.

The chain links TRBV5-1 to TRBJ2-3; TRBD2 aligns across 11 bases. Germline V gene data show CDR1 as SGHRS and CDR2 as YFSETQ. The V gene end was trimmed by 4 bases and the J gene end by 4 bases; junction bases not matched to a gene: 8. The CDR3 loop spans 16 amino acids. CDR3 in DNA: TGCGCCAGCAGCGGAATAGCGGGAGGGCCCGCAGATACGCAGTATTTT. Translated: CASSGIAGGPADTQYF.

In its sample, this clone was seen once. V is TRBV30 and J is TRBJ1-2; the D is unclear. Trimming shortened V by 7 bases and J by 7 bases, and 16 bases separated the two germline ends. Germline CDR1 and CDR2: GTSNPN and SVGIG (reference sequence). This CDR3 region has 12 residues. The CDR3 bases are TGTGCCTACCATTTGGGAGTGGGTGGCTACACCTTC. It specifies CAYHLGVGGYTF.